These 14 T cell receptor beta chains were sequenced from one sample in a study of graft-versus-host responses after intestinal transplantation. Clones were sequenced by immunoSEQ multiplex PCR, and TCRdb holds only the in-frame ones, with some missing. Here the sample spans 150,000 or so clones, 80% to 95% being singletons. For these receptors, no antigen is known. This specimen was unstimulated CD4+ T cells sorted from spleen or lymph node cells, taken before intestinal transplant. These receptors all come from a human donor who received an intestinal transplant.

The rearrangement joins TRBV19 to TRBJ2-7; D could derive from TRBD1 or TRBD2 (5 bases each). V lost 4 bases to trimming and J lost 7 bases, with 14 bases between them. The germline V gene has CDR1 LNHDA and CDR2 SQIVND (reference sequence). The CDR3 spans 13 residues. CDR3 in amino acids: CASSTRGVEEQYF. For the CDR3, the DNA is TGTGCCAGTAGTACCAGAGGGGTGGAAGAGCAGTACTTC.

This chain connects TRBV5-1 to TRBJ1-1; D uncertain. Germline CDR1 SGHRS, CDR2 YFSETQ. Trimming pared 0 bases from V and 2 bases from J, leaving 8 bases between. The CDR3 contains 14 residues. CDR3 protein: CASSLAPANTEAFF. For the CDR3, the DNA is TGCGCCAGCAGCTTGGCCCCAGCCAACACTGAAGCTTTCTTT.

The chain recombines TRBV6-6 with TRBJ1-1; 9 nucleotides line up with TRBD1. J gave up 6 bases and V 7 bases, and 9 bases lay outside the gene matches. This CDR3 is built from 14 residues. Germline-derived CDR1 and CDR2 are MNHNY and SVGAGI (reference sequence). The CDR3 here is CASKTHGQGPEAFF. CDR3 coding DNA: TGTGCCAGCAAGACACATGGACAGGGGCCTGAAGCTTTCTTT.

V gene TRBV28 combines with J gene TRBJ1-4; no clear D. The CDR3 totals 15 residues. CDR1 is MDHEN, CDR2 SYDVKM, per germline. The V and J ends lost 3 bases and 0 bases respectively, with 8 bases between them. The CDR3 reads CASSLRPTTNEKLFF. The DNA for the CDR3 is TGTGCCAGCAGTTTGCGGCCTACAACTAATGAAAAACTGTTTTTT.

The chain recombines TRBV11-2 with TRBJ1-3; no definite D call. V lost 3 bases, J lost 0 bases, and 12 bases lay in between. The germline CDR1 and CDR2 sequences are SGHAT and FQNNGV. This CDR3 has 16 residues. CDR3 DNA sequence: TGTGCCAGCAGCTTCGGGGATCCGGGCTCTGGAAACACCATATATTTT. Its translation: CASSFGDPGSGNTIYF.

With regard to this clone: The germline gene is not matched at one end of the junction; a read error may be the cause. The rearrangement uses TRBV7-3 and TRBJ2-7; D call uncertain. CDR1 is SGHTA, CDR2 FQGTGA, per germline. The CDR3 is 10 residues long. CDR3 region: CASTLYEQYF. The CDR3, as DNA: TGTGCCAGCACCTTATACGAGCAGTACTTC.

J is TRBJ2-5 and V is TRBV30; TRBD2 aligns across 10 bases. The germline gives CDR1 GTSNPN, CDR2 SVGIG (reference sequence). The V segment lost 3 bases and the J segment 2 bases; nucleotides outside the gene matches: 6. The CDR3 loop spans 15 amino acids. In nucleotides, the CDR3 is TGTGCCTGGAGGAGGCTAGCGGGAGTACAAGAGACCCAGTACTTC. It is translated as CAWRRLAGVQETQYF. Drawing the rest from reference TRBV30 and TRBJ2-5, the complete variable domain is SQTIHQWPATLVQPVGSPLSLECTVEGTSNPNLYWYRQAAGRGLQLLFYSVGIGQISSEVPQNLSASRPQDRQFILSSKKLLLSDSGFYLCAWRRLAGVQETQYFGPGTRLLVL.

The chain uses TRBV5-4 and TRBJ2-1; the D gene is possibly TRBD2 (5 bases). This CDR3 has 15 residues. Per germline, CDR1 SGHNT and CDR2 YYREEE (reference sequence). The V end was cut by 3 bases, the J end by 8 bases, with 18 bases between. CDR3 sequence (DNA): TGTGCCAGCAGCTCATCTCGGACTGCGGCGGATGAGCAGTTCTTC. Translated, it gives CASSSSRTAADEQFF. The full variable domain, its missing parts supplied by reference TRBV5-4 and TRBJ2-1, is ETGVTQSPTHLIKTRGQQVTLRCSSQSGHNTVSWYQQALGQGPQFIFQYYREEENGRGNFPPRFSGLQFPNYSSELNVNALELDDSALYLCASSSSRTAADEQFFGPGTRLTVL.

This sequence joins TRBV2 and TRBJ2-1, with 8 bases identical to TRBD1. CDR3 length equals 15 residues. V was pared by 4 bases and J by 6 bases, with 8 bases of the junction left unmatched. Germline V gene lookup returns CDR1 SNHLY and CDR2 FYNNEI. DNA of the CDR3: TGTGCCAGCAGTGCCGGGACAGGTACGACCAATGAGCAGTTCTTC. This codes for CASSAGTGTTNEQFF.

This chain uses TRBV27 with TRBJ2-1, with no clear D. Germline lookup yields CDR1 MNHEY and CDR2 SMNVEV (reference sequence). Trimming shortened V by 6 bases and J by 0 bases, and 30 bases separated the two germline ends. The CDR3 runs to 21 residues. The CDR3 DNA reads TGTGCCAGCAGACTCCAAAGGGCCCCGGCCTTCCAAGGGAACTCCTACAATGAGCAGTTCTTC. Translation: CASRLQRAPAFQGNSYNEQFF.

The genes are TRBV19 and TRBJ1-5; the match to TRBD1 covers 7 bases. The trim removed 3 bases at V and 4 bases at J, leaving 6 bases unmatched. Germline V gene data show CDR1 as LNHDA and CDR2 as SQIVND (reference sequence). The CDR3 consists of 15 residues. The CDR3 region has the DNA TGTGCCAGTAGTATCCTCGACAGGGATAATCAGCCCCAGCATTTT. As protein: CASSILDRDNQPQHF.

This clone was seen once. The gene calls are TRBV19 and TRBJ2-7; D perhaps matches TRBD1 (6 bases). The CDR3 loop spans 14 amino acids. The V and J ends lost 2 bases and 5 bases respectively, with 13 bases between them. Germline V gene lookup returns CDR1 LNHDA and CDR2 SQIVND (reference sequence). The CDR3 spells CASSIRARDNEQYF. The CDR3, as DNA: TGTGCCAGTAGTATAAGGGCCAGGGACAACGAGCAGTACTTC. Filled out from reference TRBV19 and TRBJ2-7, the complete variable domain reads DGGITQSPKYLFRKEGQNVTLSCEQNLNHDAMYWYRQDPGQGLRLIYYSQIVNDFQKGDIAEGYSVSREKKESFPLTVTSAQKNPTAFYLCASSIRARDNEQYFGPGTRLTVT.

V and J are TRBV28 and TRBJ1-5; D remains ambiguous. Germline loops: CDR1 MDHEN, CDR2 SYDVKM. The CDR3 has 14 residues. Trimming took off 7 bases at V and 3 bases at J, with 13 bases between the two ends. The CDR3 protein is CASTSGNNNQPQHF. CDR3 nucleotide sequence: TGTGCCAGCACCTCTGGCAACAACAATCAGCCCCAGCATTTT.

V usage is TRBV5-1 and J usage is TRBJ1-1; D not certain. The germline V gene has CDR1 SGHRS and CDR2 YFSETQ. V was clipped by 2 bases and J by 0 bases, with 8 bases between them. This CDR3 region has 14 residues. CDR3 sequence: CASSFGSMNTEAFF. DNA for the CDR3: TGCGCCAGCAGCTTTGGGTCCATGAACACTGAAGCTTTCTTT.